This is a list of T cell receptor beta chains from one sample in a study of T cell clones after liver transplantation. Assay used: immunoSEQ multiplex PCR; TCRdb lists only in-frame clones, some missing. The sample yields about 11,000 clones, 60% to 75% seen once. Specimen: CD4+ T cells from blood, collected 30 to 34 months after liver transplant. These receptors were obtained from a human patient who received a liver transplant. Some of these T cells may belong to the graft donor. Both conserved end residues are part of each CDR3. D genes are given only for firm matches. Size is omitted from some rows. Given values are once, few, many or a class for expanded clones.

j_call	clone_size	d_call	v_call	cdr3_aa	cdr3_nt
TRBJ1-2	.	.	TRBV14	CASSSTGVYGYTF	TGTGCCAGCAGCTCGACAGGAGTCTATGGCTACACCTTC
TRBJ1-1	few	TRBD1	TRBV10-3	CAISTGQGIFKEAFF	TGTGCCATCAGCACGGGACAGGGTATCTTCAAGGAAGCTTTCTTT
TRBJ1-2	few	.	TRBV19	CASSERSGNLNYGYTF	TGTGCCAGTAGCGAACGGTCGGGGAACCTTAACTATGGCTACACCTTC
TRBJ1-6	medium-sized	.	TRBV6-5	CASSDPYNSPLHF	TGTGCCAGCAGTGACCCTTATAATTCACCCCTCCACTTT
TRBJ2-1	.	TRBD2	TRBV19	CASKGLAGGDNKQFF	TGTGCCAGTAAGGGCTTAGCGGGAGGGGACAATAAGCAGTTCTTC
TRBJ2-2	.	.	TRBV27	CASTGFPFTGELFF	TGTGCCAGCACAGGGTTCCCTTTCACCGGGGAGCTGTTTTTT
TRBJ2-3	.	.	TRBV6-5	CASSYSGTDTQYF	TGTGCCAGCAGTTACTCGGGAACAGATACGCAGTATTTT
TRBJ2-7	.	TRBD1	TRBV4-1	CASSQGTGNTYEQYF	TGCGCCAGCAGCCAGGGGACAGGGAACACCTACGAGCAGTACTTC
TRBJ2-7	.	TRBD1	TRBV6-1	CASSEAGTGAYEQYF	TGTGCCAGCAGTGAAGCAGGGACAGGGGCCTACGAGCAGTACTTC
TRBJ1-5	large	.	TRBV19	CASSHRGGNQPQHF	TGTGCCAGTAGCCATAGGGGGGGAAATCAGCCCCAGCATTTT
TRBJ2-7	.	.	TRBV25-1	CASSEFGGYEQYF	TGTGCCAGCAGTGAATTCGGGGGCTACGAGCAGTACTTC
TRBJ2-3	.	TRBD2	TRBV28	CASSSPPSGSSTDTQYF	TGTGCCAGCAGTTCACCCCCTAGCGGATCTAGCACAGATACGCAGTATTTT
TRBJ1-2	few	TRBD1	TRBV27	CASSFYGPPQGADGYTF	TGTGCCAGCAGTTTCTATGGCCCCCCACAGGGGGCAGATGGCTACACCTTC
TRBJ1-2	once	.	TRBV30	CAWDSENYGYTF	TGTGCCTGGGACTCGGAAAACTATGGCTACACCTTC
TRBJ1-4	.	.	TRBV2	CASSFGGPDEKLFF	TGTGCCAGCAGTTTTGGGGGGCCGGATGAAAAACTGTTTTTT
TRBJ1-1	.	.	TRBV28	CASSSAFRTKEAFF	TGTGCCAGCAGCTCCGCTTTTCGGACTAAAGAAGCTTTCTTT